One and the same sample provided the 3 T cell receptor beta chains below, sequenced in a study of OX40 agonist ivuxolimab in advanced cancers. Only in-frame clones appear in the TCRdb table, and some are missing; sequencing was by immunoSEQ multiplex PCR. The profile shows 84,000 or so clones, about 88% of them singletons. Sequenced here: CD4+ or CD8+ T cells sorted from blood, sampled in a trial of the OX40 agonist ivuxolimab. Receptors were obtained from an adult with an advanced solid tumor such as melanoma, head and neck, liver or kidney cancer.

This chain links TRBV7-8 with TRBJ1-5; the D is unclear. CDR1 SGHVS and CDR2 FQNEAQ come from the germline V gene. V was shortened by 1 base and J by 1 base, with 8 bases between the two germline ends. The CDR3 is 15 amino acids. The CDR3 sequence is CASSLESQSNQPQHF. CDR3 coding DNA: TGTGCCAGCAGCTTAGAAAGCCAAAGCAATCAGCCCCAGCATTTT.

V is TRBV12-2 and J is TRBJ2-7; the D call of TRBD1 is as the table states it, not checked on the DNA. TRBV12-2 represents a pseudogene. This CDR3 has 9 amino acids. CDR3 residues: CASRFGRNF. The DNA of the CDR3 is TGTGCAAGTCGCTTTGGCAGAAACTTC.

The chain employs TRBV10-2 and TRBJ1-1; a weak D match, TRBD1 (6 bases). The CDR3 runs 16 residues. Trimming removed 2 bases from V and 2 bases from J, with 15 bases in between. Germline V gene data show CDR1 as WSHSY and CDR2 as SAAADI. CDR3 in amino acids: CASSEEGRGINTEAFF. CDR3 nucleotide sequence: TGCGCCAGCAGTGAGGAGGGCAGGGGAATTAACACTGAAGCTTTCTTT.